This entry is about one TCR beta chain. What it binds is unknown. This sample is drawn from a study of T-cell memory formation after mild COVID-19. Findings and limits, study-wide: Certain responding clones were present in pre-infection memory, suggesting participation of cross-reactive memory. Shrinking CD4+ clones were chiefly CM and EM; CD8+ ones were chiefly EMRA.

Germline CDR1 reads SGHDT; CDR2 reads YYEEEE. This CDR3 region has 13 residues. Trimming removed 5 bases at V and 5 bases at J, with 13 bases between. TCRdb processed the 5' RACE reads anew with MiXCR; each CDR3 protein has one entry. In the table there are fewer than 500,000 distinct CDR3 sequences, nearly 25% of which are singletons. This receptor was identified in an adult woman who had mild COVID-19 (a few samples of this study predate the infection). Cell type and time point are not known. V gene TRBV5-6 combines with J gene TRBJ1-2; D unresolved. Source material: PBMCs or a T cell subset sorted from them (not recorded which). In DNA form, the CDR3 reads TGTGCCAGCAGAAGAGACGCTGAATATGGCTACACCTTC. Its translation is CASRRDAEYGYTF.